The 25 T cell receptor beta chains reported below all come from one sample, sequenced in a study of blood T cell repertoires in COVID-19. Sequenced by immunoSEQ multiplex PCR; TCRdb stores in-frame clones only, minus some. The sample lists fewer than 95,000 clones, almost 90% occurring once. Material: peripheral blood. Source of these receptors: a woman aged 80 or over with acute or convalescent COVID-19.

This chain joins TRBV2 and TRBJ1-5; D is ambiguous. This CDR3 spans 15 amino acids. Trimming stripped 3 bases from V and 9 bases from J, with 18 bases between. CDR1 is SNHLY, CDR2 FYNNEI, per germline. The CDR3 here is CASSDRRGSARPQHF. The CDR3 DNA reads TGTGCCAGCAGTGATCGGCGAGGATCGGCGAGGCCCCAGCATTTT. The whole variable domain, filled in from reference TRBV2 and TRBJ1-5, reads EPEVTQTPSHQVTQMGQEVILRCVPISNHLYFYWYRQILGQKVEFLVSFYNNEISEKSEIFDDQFSVERPDGSNFTLKIRSTKLEDSAMYFCASSDRRGSARPQHFGDGTRLSIL.

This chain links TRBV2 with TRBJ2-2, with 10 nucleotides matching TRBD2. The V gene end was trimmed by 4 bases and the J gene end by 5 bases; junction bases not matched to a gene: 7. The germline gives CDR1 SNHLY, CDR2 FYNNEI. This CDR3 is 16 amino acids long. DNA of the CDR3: TGTGCCAGCAGTGGGGGCGGACTAGCGGCGACCGGGGAGCTGTTTTTT. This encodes CASSGGGLAATGELFF.

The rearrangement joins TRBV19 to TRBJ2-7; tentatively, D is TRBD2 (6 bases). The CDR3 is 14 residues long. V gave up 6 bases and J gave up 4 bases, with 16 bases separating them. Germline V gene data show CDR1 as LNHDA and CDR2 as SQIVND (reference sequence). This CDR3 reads CASSRSAEGYEQYF. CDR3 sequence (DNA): TGTGCCAGTAGCAGGTCGGCGGAGGGTTACGAGCAGTACTTC.

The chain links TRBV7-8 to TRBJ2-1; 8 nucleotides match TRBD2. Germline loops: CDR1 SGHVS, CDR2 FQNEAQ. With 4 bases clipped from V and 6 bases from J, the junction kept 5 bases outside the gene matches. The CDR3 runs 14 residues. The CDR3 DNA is TGTGCCAGCAGCTCAGCGGGAGCAGGCAATGAGCAGTTCTTC. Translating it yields CASSSAGAGNEQFF.

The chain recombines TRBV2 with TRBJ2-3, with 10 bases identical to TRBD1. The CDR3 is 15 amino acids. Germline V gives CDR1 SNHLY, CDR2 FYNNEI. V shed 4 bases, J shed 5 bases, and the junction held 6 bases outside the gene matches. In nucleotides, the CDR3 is TGTGCCAGCAGTGCAGAGGACAGGGGGAGAGATACGCAGTATTTT. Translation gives CASSAEDRGRDTQYF.

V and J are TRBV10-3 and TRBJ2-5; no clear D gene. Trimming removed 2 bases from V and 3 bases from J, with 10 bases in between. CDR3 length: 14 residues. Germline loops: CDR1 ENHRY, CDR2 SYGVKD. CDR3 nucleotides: TGTGCCATCAGTGAGGTCGGTTTAGAAGAGACCCAGTACTTC. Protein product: CAISEVGLEETQYF.

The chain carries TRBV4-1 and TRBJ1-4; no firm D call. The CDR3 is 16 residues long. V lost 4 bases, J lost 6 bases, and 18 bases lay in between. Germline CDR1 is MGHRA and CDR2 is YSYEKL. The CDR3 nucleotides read TGCGCCAGCAGCCTATCCTCGGGCGGGCCGGATGAAAAACTGTTTTTT. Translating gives CASSLSSGGPDEKLFF.

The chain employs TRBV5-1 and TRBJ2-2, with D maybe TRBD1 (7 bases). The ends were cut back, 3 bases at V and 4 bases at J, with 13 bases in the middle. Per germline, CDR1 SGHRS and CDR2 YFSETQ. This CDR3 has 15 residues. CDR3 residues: CASSWQGGPTGELFF. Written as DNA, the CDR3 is TGCGCCAGCAGCTGGCAGGGGGGCCCCACCGGGGAGCTGTTTTTT.

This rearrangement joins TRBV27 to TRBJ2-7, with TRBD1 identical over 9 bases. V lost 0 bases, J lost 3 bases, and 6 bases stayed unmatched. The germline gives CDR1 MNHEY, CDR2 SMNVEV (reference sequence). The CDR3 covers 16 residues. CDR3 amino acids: CASSLSGTGFSYEQYF. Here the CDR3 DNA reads TGTGCCAGCAGTTTATCCGGGACAGGGTTTAGCTACGAGCAGTACTTC.

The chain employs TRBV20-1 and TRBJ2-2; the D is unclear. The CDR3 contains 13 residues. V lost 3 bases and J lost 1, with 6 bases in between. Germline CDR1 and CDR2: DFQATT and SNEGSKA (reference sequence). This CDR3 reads CSASFGNTGELFF. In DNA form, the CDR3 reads TGCAGTGCTAGTTTCGGGAACACCGGGGAGCTGTTTTTT.

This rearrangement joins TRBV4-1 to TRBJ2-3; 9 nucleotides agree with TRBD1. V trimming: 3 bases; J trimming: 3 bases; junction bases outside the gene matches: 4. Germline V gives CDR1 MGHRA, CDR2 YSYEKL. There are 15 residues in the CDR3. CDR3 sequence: CASSHLGQGTDTQYF. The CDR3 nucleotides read TGCGCCAGCAGCCACTTAGGACAGGGGACAGATACGCAGTATTTT.

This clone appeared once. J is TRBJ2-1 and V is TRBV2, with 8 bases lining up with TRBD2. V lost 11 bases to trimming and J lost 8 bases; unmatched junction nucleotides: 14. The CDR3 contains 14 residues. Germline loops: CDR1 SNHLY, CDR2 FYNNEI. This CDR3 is CALKGRGAVDEQFF. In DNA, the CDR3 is TGTGCCCTCAAGGGGCGGGGGGCCGTGGATGAGCAGTTCTTC.

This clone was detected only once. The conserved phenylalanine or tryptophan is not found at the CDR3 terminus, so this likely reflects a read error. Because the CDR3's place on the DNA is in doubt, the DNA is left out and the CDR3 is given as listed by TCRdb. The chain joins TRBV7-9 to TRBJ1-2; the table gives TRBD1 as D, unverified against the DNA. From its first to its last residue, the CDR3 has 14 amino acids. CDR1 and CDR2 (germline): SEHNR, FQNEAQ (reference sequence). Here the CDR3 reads CASSLAGTGGAKAV.

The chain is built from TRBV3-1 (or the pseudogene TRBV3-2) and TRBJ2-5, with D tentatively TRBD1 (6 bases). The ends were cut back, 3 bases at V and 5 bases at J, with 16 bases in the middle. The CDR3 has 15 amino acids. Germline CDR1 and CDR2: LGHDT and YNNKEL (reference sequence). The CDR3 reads CASSQPRGRGETQYF. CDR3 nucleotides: TGTGCCAGCAGCCAGCCCAGGGGAAGGGGGGAGACCCAGTACTTC.

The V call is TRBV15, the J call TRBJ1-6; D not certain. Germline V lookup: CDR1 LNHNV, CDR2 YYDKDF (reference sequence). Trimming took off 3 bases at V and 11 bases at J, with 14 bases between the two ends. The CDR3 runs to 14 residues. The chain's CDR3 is CATSRRETYPPLHF. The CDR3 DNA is TGTGCCACCAGCAGGAGGGAAACCTATCCACCCCTCCACTTT. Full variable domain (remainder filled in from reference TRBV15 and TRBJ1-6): DAMVIQNPRYQVTQFGKPVTLSCSQTLNHNVMYWYQQKSSQAPKLLFHYYDKDFNNEADTPDNFQSRRPNTSFCFLDIRSPGLGDTAMYLCATSRRETYPPLHFGNGTRLTVT.

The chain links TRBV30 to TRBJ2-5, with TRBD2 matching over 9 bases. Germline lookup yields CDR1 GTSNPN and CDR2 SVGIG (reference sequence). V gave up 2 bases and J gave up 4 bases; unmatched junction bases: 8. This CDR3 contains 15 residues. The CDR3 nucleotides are TGTGCCTGGAGTCGAGGCGGGGGGGGAATAGAGACCCAGTACTTC. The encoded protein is CAWSRGGGGIETQYF. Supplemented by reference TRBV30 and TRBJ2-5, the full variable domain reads SQTIHQWPATLVQPVGSPLSLECTVEGTSNPNLYWYRQAAGRGLQLLFYSVGIGQISSEVPQNLSASRPQDRQFILSSKKLLLSDSGFYLCAWSRGGGGIETQYFGPGTRLLVL.

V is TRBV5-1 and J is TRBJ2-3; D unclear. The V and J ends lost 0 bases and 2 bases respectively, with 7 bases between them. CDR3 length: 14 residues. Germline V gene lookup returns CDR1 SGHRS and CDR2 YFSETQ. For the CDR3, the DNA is TGCGCCAGCAGCTTGGACACAACCACAGATACGCAGTATTTT. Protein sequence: CASSLDTTTDTQYF. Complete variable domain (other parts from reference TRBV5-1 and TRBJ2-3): KAGVTQTPRYLIKTRGQQVTLSCSPISGHRSVSWYQQTPGQGLQFLFEYFSETQRNKGNFPGRFSGRQFSNSRSEMNVSTLELGDSALYLCASSLDTTTDTQYFGPGTRLTVL.

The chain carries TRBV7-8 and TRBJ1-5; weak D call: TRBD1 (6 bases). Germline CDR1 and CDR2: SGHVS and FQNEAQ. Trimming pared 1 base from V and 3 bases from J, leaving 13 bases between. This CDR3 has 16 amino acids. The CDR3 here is CASSLVLGQHNQPQHF. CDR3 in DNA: TGTGCCAGCAGCTTAGTACTTGGACAGCACAATCAGCCCCAGCATTTT.

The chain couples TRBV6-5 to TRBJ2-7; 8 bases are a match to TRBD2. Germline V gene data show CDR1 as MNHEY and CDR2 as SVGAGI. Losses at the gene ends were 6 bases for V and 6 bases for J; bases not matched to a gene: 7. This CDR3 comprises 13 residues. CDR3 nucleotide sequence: TGTGCCAGCAGCTACGGGGGGGGAATCGAGCAGTACTTC. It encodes CASSYGGGIEQYF.

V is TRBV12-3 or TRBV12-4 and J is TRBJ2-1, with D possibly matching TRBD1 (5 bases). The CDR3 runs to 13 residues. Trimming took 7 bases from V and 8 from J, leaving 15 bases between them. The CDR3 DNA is TGTGCCAGCAACTTAAGGGGTAGGGATGAGCAGTTCTTC. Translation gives CASNLRGRDEQFF.

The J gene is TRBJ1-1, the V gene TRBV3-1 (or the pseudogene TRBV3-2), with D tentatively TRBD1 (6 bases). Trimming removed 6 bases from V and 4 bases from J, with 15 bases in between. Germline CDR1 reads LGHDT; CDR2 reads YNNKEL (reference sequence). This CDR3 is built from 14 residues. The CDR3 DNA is TGTGCCAGCAGTCGCCAGGGGATCCCCACTGAAGCTTTCTTT. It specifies CASSRQGIPTEAFF.

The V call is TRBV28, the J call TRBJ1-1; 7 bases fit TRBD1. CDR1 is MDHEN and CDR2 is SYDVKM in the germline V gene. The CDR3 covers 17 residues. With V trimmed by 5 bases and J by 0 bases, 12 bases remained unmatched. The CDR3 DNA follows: TGTGCCAGCAGTCTTCGACAGGGTGGAGTAATGAACACTGAAGCTTTCTTT. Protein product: CASSLRQGGVMNTEAFF.

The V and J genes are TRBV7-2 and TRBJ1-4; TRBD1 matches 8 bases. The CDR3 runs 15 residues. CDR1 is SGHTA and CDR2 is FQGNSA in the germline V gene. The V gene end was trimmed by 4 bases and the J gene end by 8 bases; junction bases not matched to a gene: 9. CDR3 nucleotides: TGTGCCAGCAGCTCATCGACAGGGGCGAGAGAAAAACTGTTTTTT. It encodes CASSSSTGAREKLFF.

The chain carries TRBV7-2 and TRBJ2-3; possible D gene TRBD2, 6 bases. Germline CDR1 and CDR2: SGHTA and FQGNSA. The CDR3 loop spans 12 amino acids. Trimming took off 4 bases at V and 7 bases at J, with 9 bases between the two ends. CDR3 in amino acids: CASSSSEYTQYF. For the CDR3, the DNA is TGTGCCAGCAGCTCTAGCGAGTATACGCAGTATTTT.

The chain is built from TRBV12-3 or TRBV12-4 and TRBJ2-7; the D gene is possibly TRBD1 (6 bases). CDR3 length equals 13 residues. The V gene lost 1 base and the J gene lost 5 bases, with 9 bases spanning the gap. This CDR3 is CASSLGTANEQYF. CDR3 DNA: TGTGCCAGCAGTTTAGGGACAGCGAACGAGCAGTACTTC.